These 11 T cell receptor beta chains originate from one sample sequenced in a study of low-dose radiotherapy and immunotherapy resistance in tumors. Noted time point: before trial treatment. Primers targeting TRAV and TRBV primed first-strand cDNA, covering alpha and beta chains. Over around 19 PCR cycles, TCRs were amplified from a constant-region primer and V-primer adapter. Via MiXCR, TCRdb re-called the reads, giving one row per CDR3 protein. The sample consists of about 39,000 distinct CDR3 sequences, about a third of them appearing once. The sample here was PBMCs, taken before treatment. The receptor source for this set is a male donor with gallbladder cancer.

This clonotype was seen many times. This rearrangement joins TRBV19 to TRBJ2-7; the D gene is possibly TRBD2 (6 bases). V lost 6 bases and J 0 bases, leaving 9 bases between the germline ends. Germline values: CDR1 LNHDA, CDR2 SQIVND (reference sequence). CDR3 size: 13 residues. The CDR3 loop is CASRGGNSYEQYF. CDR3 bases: TGTGCCAGTAGGGGAGGAAACTCCTACGAGCAGTACTTC.

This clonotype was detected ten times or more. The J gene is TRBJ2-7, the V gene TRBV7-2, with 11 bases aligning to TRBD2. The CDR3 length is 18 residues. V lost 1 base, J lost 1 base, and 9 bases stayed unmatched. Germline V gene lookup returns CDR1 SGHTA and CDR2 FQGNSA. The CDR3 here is CASSLVTLSGRGSYEQYF. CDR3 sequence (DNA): TGTGCCAGCAGCTTAGTTACCCTTAGCGGGAGGGGGTCCTACGAGCAGTACTTC.

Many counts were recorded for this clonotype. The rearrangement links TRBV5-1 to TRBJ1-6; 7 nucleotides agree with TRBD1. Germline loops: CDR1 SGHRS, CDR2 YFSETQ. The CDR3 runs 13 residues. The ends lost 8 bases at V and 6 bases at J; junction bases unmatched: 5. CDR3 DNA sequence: TGCGCCAGTCGACAGGGAATTAATTCACCCCTCCACTTT. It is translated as CASRQGINSPLHF.

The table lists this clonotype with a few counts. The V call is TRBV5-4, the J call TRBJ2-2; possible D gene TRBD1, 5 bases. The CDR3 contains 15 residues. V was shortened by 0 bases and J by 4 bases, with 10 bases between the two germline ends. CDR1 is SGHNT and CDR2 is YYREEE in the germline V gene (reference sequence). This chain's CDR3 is CASSLGGASTGELFF. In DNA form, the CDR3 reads TGTGCCAGCAGCTTGGGGGGCGCGAGCACCGGGGAGCTGTTTTTT.

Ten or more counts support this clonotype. The CDR3 coding sequence is TGTGCCAGCAGCCGCGACAGGCCCCCCTACAATGAGCAGTTCTTC. It encodes CASSRDRPPYNEQFF. The V gene is TRBV7-3, the J gene TRBJ2-1, with D possibly matching TRBD1 (6 bases). CDR1 is SGHTA and CDR2 is FQGTGA in the germline V gene. This CDR3 has 15 amino acids. The V gene lost 5 bases and the J gene lost 2 bases, with 13 bases spanning the gap.

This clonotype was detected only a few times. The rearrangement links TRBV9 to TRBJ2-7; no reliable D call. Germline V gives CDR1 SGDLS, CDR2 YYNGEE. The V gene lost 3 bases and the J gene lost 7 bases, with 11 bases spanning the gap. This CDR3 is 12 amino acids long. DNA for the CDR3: TGTGCCAGCAGCGCCTCTTTTGGGGAGCAGTACTTC. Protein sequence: CASSASFGEQYF.

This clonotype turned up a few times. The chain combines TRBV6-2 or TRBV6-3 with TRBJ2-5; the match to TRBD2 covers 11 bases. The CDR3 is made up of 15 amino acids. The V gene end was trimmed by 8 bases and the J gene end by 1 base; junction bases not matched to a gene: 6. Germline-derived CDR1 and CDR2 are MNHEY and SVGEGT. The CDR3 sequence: CASGTTSGSQETQYF. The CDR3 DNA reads TGTGCCAGCGGAACCACTAGCGGGAGCCAAGAGACCCAGTACTTC.

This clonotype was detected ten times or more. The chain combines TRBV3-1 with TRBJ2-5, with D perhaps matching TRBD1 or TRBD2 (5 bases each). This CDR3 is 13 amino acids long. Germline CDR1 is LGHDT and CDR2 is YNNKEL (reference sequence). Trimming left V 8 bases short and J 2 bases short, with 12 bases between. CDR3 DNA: TGTGCCAGCGAGGTGGGGGAGCAAGAGACCCAGTACTTC. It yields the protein CASEVGEQETQYF.

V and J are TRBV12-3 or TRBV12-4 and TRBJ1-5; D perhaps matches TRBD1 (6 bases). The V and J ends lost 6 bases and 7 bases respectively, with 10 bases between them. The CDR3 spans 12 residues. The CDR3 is CASRDTGQPQHF. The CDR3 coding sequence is TGTGCCAGCAGAGACACAGGGCAGCCCCAGCATTTT.

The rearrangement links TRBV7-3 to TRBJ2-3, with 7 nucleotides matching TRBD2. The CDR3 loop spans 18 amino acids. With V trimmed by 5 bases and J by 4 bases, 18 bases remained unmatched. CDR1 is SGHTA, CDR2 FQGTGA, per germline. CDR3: CASSNVETGGGSPDTQYF. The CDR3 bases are TGTGCCAGCAGCAACGTCGAAACTGGGGGAGGGAGCCCAGATACGCAGTATTTT.

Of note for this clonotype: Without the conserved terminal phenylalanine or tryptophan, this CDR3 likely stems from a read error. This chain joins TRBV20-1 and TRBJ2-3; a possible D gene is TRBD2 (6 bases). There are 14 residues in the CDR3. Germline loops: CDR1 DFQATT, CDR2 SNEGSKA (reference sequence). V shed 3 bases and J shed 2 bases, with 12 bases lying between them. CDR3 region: CSASGSGDTDTQYL. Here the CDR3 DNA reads TGCAGTGCTAGTGGTAGCGGAGACACAGATACGCAGTATCTT.